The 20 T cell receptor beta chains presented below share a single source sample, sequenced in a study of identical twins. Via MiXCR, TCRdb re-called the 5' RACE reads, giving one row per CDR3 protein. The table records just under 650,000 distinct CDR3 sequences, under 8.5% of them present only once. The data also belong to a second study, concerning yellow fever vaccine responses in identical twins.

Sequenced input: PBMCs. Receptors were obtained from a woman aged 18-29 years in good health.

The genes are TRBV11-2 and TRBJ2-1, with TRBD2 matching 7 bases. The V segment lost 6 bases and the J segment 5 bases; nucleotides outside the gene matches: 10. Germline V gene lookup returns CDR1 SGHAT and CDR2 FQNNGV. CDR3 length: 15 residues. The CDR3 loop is CASSSGGEGHNEQFF. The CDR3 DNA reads TGTGCCAGCAGTTCTGGGGGGGAGGGACACAATGAGCAGTTCTTC.

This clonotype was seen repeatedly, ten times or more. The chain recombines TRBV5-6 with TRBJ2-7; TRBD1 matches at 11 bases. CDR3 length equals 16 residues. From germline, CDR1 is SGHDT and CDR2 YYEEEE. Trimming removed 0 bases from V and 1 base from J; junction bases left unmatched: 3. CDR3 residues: CASSLGGQGVSYEQYV. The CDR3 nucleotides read TGTGCCAGCAGCTTGGGGGGACAGGGGGTATCCTACGAGCAGTACGTC.

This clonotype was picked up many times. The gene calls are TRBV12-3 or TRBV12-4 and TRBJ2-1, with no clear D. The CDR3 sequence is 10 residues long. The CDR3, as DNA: TGTGACCCAGCACGAGGTGAGCAGTTCTTC. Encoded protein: CDPARGEQFF.

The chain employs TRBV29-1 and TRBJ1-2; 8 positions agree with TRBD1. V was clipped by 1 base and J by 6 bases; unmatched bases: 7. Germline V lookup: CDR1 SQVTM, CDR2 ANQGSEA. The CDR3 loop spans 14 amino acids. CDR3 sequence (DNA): TGCAGCGTTGAAGGAGGCAGGGGGCAGGATGGCTACACCTTC. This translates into CSVEGGRGQDGYTF.

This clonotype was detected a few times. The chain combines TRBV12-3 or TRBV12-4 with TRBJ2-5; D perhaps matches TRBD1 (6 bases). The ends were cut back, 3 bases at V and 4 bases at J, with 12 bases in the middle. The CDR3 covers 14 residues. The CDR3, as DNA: TGTGCCAGCAGTTTCAGGGACATCGGAGAGACCCAGTACTTC. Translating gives CASSFRDIGETQYF.

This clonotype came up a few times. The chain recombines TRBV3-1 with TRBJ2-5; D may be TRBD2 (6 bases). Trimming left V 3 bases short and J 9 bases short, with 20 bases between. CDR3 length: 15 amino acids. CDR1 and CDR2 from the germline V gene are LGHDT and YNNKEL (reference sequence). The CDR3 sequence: CASSHAGLEVGSQYF. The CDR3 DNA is TGTGCCAGCAGCCATGCGGGGCTAGAAGTTGGCTCCCAGTACTTC.

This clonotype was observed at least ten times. The CDR3 reads CASSLSGTGVYGYTF. CDR3 sequence (DNA): TGTGCCAGCAGCTTGAGCGGGACAGGGGTTTATGGCTACACCTTC. This chain joins TRBV5-4 and TRBJ1-2; TRBD1 agrees at 10 bases. Trimming removed 1 base from V and 5 bases from J; junction bases left unmatched: 5. Germline V lookup: CDR1 SGHNT, CDR2 YYREEE (reference sequence). There are 15 residues in the CDR3.

CDR3 sequence reads: CASSQAPSRTYNNEQFF. The CDR3 DNA follows: TGCGCCAGCAGCCAAGCCCCGTCCCGGACTTACAACAATGAGCAGTTCTTC. The chain is built from TRBV4-1 and TRBJ2-1; weak D call: TRBD2 (5 bases). The CDR3 has 17 amino acids. The germline CDR1 and CDR2 sequences are MGHRA and YSYEKL. V lost 1 base, J lost 5 bases, and 18 bases lay in between.

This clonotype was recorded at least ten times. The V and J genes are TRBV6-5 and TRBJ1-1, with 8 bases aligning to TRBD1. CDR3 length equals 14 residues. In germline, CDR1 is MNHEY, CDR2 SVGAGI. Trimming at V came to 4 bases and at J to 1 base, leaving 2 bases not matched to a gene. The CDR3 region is CASSSQGANTEAFF. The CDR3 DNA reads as TGTGCCAGCAGTTCGCAGGGGGCGAACACTGAAGCTTTCTTT.

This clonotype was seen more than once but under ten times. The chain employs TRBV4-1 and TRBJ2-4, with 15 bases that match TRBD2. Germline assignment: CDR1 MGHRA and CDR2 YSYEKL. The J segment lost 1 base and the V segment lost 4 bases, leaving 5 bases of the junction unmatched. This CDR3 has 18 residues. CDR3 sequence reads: CASSPGLAGGPAKNIQYF. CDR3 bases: TGCGCCAGCAGCCCTGGACTAGCGGGAGGGCCTGCCAAAAACATTCAGTACTTC.

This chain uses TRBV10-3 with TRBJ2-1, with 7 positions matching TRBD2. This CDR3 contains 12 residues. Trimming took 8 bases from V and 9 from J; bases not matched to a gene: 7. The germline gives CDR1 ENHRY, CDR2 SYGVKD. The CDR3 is CAIQSGMGEQFF. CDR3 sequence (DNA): TGTGCCATCCAGAGCGGGATGGGTGAGCAGTTCTTC.

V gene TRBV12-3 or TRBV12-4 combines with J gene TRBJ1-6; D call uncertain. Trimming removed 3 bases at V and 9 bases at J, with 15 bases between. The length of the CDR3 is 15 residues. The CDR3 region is CASSFLAVGSSPLHF. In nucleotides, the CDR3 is TGTGCCAGCAGTTTTCTGGCGGTTGGTAGTTCACCCCTCCACTTT.

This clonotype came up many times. CDR3 sequence: CSALGGRGETQYF. The CDR3 nucleotides read TGCAGTGCTCTAGGGGGCCGGGGAGAGACCCAGTACTTC. This sequence joins TRBV20-1 and TRBJ2-5; 7 bases line up with TRBD1. CDR3 length equals 13 residues. J was trimmed by 4 bases and V by 5 bases; bases with no gene match: 7. Germline V lookup: CDR1 DFQATT, CDR2 SNEGSKA (reference sequence).

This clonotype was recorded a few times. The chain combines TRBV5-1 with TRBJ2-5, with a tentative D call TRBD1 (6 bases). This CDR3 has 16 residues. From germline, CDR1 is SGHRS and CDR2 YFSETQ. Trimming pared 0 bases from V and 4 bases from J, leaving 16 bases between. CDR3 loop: CASSLAGQGLGETQYF. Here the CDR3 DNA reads TGCGCCAGCAGCTTGGCTGGGCAGGGGTTGGGAGAGACCCAGTACTTC.

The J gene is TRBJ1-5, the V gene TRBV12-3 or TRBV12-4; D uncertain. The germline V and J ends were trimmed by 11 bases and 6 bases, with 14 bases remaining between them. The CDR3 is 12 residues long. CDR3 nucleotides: TGTGCCGGAGGGAGGGCGGGTCAGCCCCAGCATTTT. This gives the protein CAGGRAGQPQHF.

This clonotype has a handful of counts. CDR3 region: CASSLGRLANQPQHF. The CDR3 DNA reads TGTGCCAGCAGCCTCGGACGCCTTGCCAATCAGCCCCAGCATTTT. The gene calls are TRBV6-1 and TRBJ1-5; unclear D gene. The CDR3 contains 15 residues. Trimming stripped 6 bases from V and 3 bases from J, with 15 bases between. Germline V gene sequence: CDR1 MNHNS, CDR2 SASEGT.

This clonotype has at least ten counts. The DNA of the CDR3 is TGTGCCAGCAGCCAAGGGTGGGCAGCGAACACTGAAGCTTTCTTT. This gives the protein CASSQGWAANTEAFF. The chain employs TRBV3-1 and TRBJ1-1; D not certain. CDR3 length equals 15 residues. Germline CDR1 reads LGHDT; CDR2 reads YNNKEL (reference sequence). V lost 1 base to trimming and J lost 1 base, with 10 bases between them.

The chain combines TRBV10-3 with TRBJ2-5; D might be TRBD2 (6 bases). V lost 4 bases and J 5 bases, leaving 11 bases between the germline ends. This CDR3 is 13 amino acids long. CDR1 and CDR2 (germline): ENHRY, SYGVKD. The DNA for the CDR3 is TGTGCCATCAGTGGGGGCGGGACTGAGACCCAGTACTTC. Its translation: CAISGGGTETQYF.

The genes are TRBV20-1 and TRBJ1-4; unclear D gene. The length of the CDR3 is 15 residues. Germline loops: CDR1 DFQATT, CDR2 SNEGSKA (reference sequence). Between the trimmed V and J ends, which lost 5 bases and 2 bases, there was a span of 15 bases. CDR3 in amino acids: CSAPGPLGTNEKLFF. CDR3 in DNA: TGCAGTGCTCCCGGCCCCCTGGGGACTAATGAAAAACTGTTTTTT.

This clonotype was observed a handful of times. The CDR3: CSAGGGPQYEQYV. CDR3 sequence (DNA): TGCAGTGCCGGCGGGGGCCCTCAGTACGAGCAGTACGTC. The chain links TRBV20-1 to TRBJ2-7, with D perhaps TRBD2 (7 bases). Trimming cost V 6 bases and J 4 bases, with 16 bases left between them. Germline loops: CDR1 DFQATT, CDR2 SNEGSKA (reference sequence). CDR3 size: 13 residues.